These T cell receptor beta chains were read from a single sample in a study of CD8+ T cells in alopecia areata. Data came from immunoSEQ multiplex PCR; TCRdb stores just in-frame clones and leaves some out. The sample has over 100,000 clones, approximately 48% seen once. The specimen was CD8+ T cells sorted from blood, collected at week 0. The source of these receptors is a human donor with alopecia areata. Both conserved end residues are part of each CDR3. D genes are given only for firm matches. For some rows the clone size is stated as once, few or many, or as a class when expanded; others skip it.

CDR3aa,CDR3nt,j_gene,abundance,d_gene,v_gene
CASSQGQGLGEAFF,TGTGCCAGCAGCCAAGGACAGGGTTTAGGTGAAGCTTTCTTT,TRBJ1-1,few,TRBD1,TRBV14
CATSQTGLGETQYF,TGTGCCACCTCCCAGACAGGGTTGGGTGAGACCCAGTACTTC,TRBJ2-5,.,TRBD1,TRBV6-5
CASRGGGAGANVLTF,TGTGCCAGCAGGGGAGGGGGCGCTGGGGCCAACGTCCTGACTTTC,TRBJ2-6,.,.,TRBV6-5
CSVHVDTQYF,TGCAGCGTCCACGTAGATACGCAGTATTTT,TRBJ2-3,.,.,TRBV29-1
CASNSFGVDYGYTF,TGTGCCAGCAACTCATTTGGGGTCGACTATGGCTACACCTTC,TRBJ1-2,.,.,TRBV13
CSVTYNEQFF,TGCAGCGTTACTTACAATGAGCAGTTCTTC,TRBJ2-1,.,.,TRBV29-1
CASSFRGSGANVLTF,TGTGCCAGCAGCTTTAGGGGCTCTGGGGCCAACGTCCTGACTTTC,TRBJ2-6,.,.,TRBV7-2
CASSSLQLTGEGFNEQFF,TGTGCCAGCAGTTCACTCCAGTTGACGGGGGAAGGGTTCAATGAGCAGTTCTTC,TRBJ2-1,many,.,TRBV27
CSVEGWDTEAFF,TGCAGCGTTGAAGGGTGGGACACTGAAGCTTTCTTT,TRBJ1-1,few,.,TRBV29-1
CASSLTGGATEAFF,TGTGCCAGCAGCCTCACAGGGGGCGCGACTGAAGCTTTCTTT,TRBJ1-1,.,TRBD1,TRBV27
CASSLGTEWEQFF,TGTGCCAGCAGCCTGGGGACTGAATGGGAGCAGTTCTTC,TRBJ2-1,.,.,TRBV11-2
CASSIPGTSGRYTDTQYF,TGTGCCAGCAGCATCCCCGGGACTAGCGGGAGGTATACAGATACGCAGTATTTT,TRBJ2-3,.,TRBD2,TRBV9
CASSPGASGANEQFF,TGTGCCAGCAGCCCTGGGGCTAGCGGGGCGAATGAGCAGTTCTTC,TRBJ2-1,few,TRBD2,TRBV7-9
CATANRDPYEQYF,TGTGCCACCGCGAACAGGGATCCCTACGAGCAGTACTTC,TRBJ2-7,.,.,TRBV10-3
CASSTRTARGDTQYF,TGTGCCAGCAGCACCCGGACAGCCCGCGGAGATACGCAGTATTTT,TRBJ2-3,.,.,TRBV9
CATYREHGYTF,TGTGCCACGTACAGGGAACATGGCTACACCTTC,TRBJ1-2,.,.,TRBV2
CASSETGWNTEAFF,TGTGCCAGCAGTGAAACAGGGTGGAACACTGAAGCTTTCTTT,TRBJ1-1,many,.,TRBV2
CASSESGYNEQFF,TGTGCCAGCAGCGAAAGCGGGTACAATGAGCAGTTCTTC,TRBJ2-1,.,.,TRBV4-2
CASSPDSSYEQYF,TGTGCCAGCAGCCCGGACAGCTCCTACGAGCAGTACTTC,TRBJ2-7,.,.,TRBV7-9
CAWSVRTGVRDQPQHF,TGTGCCTGGAGTGTACGGACAGGGGTACGGGATCAGCCCCAGCATTTT,TRBJ1-5,.,TRBD1,TRBV30
CASSQSTGANSPLHF,TGCGCCAGCAGCCAATCGACAGGTGCAAATTCACCCCTCCACTTT,TRBJ1-6,.,.,TRBV4-1
CASSLVPRVGSQPQHF,TGTGCCAGCAGTTTAGTCCCCAGGGTGGGTAGTCAGCCCCAGCATTTT,TRBJ1-5,.,.,TRBV27
CASLAGGPYNEQFF,TGTGCCAGCCTTGCCGGGGGACCCTACAATGAGCAGTTCTTC,TRBJ2-1,.,.,TRBV27
CASRSSGQIEAFF,TGTGCCAGCAGGTCCTCGGGACAGATTGAAGCTTTCTTT,TRBJ1-1,.,TRBD1,TRBV6-5
CASSETSAGANVLTF,TGTGCCAGCAGTGAAACTAGCGCTGGGGCCAACGTCCTGACTTTC,TRBJ2-6,many,TRBD2,TRBV6-4
CAWSVGIAGVETQYF,TGTGCCTGGAGTGTGGGAATAGCGGGGGTGGAGACCCAGTACTTC,TRBJ2-5,.,TRBD2,TRBV30
CASSVSDRDLSGEAFF,TGCGCCAGCAGCGTATCCGACAGGGACCTATCTGGGGAGGCTTTCTTT,TRBJ1-1,few,TRBD1,TRBV5-1
CAWSWRTAYEQYF,TGTGCCTGGAGTTGGAGAACAGCCTACGAGCAGTACTTC,TRBJ2-7,.,.,TRBV30
CSVISGVYNEQFF,TGCAGCGTGATTAGCGGGGTCTACAATGAGCAGTTCTTC,TRBJ2-1,few,TRBD2,TRBV29-1
CAWTPEWDEQFF,TGTGCCTGGACCCCCGAGTGGGATGAGCAGTTCTTC,TRBJ2-1,once,.,TRBV30
CASSSGISEQYF,TGTGCCAGCAGCTCAGGGATTAGCGAGCAGTACTTC,TRBJ2-7,.,.,TRBV27
CAWSVLSYEQYF,TGTGCCTGGAGTGTACTTTCCTACGAGCAGTACTTC,TRBJ2-7,.,.,TRBV30
CASSESEGEKLFF,TGTGCCAGCAGTGAATCGGAGGGTGAAAAACTGTTTTTT,TRBJ1-4,.,.,TRBV25-1
CASSDHTKGNTEAFF,TGCGCCAGCAGCGATCACACAAAGGGAAACACTGAAGCTTTCTTT,TRBJ1-1,few,.,TRBV5-1
CASSLESGSPLHF,TGTGCCAGCAGCTTAGAAAGTGGTTCACCCCTCCACTTT,TRBJ1-6,.,.,TRBV11-2
CASSLIPQGTSGNTIYF,TGCGCCAGCAGCCTGATCCCTCAGGGGACCTCTGGAAACACCATATATTTT,TRBJ1-3,.,.,TRBV4-1
CAWSLGDGAEAFF,TGTGCCTGGAGTTTAGGGGATGGGGCTGAAGCTTTCTTT,TRBJ1-1,.,.,TRBV30
CAISDRLLGFSYNEQFF,TGTGCCATCAGTGACCGGTTATTGGGGTTCTCCTACAATGAGCAGTTCTTC,TRBJ2-1,.,.,TRBV10-3
CASSLELNTEAFF,TGTGCCAGCAGCTTAGAATTGAACACTGAAGCTTTCTTT,TRBJ1-1,few,.,TRBV13
CASSFEAYEQYF,TGTGCCAGCAGCTTTGAAGCCTACGAGCAGTACTTC,TRBJ2-7,.,.,TRBV5-6
CASSEYKAGAGNEQFF,TGTGCCAGCAGTGAATACAAGGCAGGGGCGGGCAATGAGCAGTTCTTC,TRBJ2-1,few,.,TRBV25-1
CASSNPGRPQETQYF,TGTGCCAGCAGCAACCCGGGTAGACCGCAAGAGACCCAGTACTTC,TRBJ2-5,.,.,TRBV9
CATSGYTGELFF,TGTGCCACCTCGGGCTACACCGGGGAGCTGTTTTTT,TRBJ2-2,few,.,TRBV14
CASSGGSYEQYF,TGTGCCAGCAGTGGTGGGTCCTACGAGCAGTACTTC,TRBJ2-7,.,.,TRBV6-5
CASRDRVYTGELFF,TGTGCCAGCAGGGACAGGGTGTACACCGGGGAGCTGTTTTTT,TRBJ2-2,few,TRBD1,TRBV2
CAWSAQQNTEAFF,TGTGCCTGGAGCGCACAGCAGAACACTGAAGCTTTCTTT,TRBJ1-1,.,.,TRBV30
CASSTGDRSGYTF,TGTGCCAGCAGCACAGGGGACCGGAGTGGCTACACCTTC,TRBJ1-2,few,TRBD1,TRBV11-2
CASSLWESGNTIYF,TGTGCCAGCAGCTTGTGGGAGTCTGGAAACACCATATATTTT,TRBJ1-3,.,.,TRBV7-6
CASSSVPGQGYNEQFF,TGTGCCAGCAGCAGCGTCCCGGGACAGGGCTACAATGAGCAGTTCTTC,TRBJ2-1,few,TRBD1,TRBV5-8
CASTYNPGSPLHF,TGTGCCAGCACATACAACCCGGGTTCACCCCTCCACTTT,TRBJ1-6,few,.,TRBV14
CASSPEGAMNNSPLHF,TGCGCCAGCAGCCCGGAGGGGGCGATGAATAATTCACCCCTCCACTTT,TRBJ1-6,.,TRBD1,TRBV5-1
CASSASYNEQFF,TGTGCCAGCAGCGCCAGCTACAATGAGCAGTTCTTC,TRBJ2-1,few,.,TRBV9
CASTGGSSLHF,TGTGCCAGCACCGGGGGGAGCTCCCTCCACTTT,TRBJ1-6,once,.,TRBV2
CASSFAETVEAFF,TGTGCCAGCAGCTTTGCAGAAACCGTTGAAGCTTTCTTT,TRBJ1-1,.,.,TRBV5-6
CASSSPWGDETQYF,TGTGCCAGCAGCTCGCCCTGGGGAGACGAGACCCAGTACTTC,TRBJ2-5,.,.,TRBV11-2